The text below deals with one T cell receptor (beta chain). What it binds is not known. The sample is drawn from a study of T cell responses to AZD1222 COVID-19 vaccine. Germline CDR1 and CDR2: SGHAT and FQNNGV. This CDR3 has 15 residues. V lost 1 base to trimming and J lost 8 bases, with 12 bases between them. Notes on the study in general: Vaccination with two AZD1222 doses was followed by a rise in Spike-specific TCR breadth and depth.

Here immunoSEQ multiplex PCR was the method, and the copy in TCRdb shows in-frame clones only, minus some. The sample holds 210,000 or so clones, roughly 94% seen once. The sample was peripheral blood, taken 28 days after the second dose of the MenACWY control vaccine. The receptor was derived from an adult who received the MenACWY meningococcal vaccine as a control. This chain joins TRBV11-2 and TRBJ1-6; tentative D call: TRBD1 (5 bases). CDR3: CASSLVSGMYSPLHF. The CDR3 DNA follows: TGTGCCAGCAGCTTAGTATCAGGGATGTATTCACCCCTCCACTTT.